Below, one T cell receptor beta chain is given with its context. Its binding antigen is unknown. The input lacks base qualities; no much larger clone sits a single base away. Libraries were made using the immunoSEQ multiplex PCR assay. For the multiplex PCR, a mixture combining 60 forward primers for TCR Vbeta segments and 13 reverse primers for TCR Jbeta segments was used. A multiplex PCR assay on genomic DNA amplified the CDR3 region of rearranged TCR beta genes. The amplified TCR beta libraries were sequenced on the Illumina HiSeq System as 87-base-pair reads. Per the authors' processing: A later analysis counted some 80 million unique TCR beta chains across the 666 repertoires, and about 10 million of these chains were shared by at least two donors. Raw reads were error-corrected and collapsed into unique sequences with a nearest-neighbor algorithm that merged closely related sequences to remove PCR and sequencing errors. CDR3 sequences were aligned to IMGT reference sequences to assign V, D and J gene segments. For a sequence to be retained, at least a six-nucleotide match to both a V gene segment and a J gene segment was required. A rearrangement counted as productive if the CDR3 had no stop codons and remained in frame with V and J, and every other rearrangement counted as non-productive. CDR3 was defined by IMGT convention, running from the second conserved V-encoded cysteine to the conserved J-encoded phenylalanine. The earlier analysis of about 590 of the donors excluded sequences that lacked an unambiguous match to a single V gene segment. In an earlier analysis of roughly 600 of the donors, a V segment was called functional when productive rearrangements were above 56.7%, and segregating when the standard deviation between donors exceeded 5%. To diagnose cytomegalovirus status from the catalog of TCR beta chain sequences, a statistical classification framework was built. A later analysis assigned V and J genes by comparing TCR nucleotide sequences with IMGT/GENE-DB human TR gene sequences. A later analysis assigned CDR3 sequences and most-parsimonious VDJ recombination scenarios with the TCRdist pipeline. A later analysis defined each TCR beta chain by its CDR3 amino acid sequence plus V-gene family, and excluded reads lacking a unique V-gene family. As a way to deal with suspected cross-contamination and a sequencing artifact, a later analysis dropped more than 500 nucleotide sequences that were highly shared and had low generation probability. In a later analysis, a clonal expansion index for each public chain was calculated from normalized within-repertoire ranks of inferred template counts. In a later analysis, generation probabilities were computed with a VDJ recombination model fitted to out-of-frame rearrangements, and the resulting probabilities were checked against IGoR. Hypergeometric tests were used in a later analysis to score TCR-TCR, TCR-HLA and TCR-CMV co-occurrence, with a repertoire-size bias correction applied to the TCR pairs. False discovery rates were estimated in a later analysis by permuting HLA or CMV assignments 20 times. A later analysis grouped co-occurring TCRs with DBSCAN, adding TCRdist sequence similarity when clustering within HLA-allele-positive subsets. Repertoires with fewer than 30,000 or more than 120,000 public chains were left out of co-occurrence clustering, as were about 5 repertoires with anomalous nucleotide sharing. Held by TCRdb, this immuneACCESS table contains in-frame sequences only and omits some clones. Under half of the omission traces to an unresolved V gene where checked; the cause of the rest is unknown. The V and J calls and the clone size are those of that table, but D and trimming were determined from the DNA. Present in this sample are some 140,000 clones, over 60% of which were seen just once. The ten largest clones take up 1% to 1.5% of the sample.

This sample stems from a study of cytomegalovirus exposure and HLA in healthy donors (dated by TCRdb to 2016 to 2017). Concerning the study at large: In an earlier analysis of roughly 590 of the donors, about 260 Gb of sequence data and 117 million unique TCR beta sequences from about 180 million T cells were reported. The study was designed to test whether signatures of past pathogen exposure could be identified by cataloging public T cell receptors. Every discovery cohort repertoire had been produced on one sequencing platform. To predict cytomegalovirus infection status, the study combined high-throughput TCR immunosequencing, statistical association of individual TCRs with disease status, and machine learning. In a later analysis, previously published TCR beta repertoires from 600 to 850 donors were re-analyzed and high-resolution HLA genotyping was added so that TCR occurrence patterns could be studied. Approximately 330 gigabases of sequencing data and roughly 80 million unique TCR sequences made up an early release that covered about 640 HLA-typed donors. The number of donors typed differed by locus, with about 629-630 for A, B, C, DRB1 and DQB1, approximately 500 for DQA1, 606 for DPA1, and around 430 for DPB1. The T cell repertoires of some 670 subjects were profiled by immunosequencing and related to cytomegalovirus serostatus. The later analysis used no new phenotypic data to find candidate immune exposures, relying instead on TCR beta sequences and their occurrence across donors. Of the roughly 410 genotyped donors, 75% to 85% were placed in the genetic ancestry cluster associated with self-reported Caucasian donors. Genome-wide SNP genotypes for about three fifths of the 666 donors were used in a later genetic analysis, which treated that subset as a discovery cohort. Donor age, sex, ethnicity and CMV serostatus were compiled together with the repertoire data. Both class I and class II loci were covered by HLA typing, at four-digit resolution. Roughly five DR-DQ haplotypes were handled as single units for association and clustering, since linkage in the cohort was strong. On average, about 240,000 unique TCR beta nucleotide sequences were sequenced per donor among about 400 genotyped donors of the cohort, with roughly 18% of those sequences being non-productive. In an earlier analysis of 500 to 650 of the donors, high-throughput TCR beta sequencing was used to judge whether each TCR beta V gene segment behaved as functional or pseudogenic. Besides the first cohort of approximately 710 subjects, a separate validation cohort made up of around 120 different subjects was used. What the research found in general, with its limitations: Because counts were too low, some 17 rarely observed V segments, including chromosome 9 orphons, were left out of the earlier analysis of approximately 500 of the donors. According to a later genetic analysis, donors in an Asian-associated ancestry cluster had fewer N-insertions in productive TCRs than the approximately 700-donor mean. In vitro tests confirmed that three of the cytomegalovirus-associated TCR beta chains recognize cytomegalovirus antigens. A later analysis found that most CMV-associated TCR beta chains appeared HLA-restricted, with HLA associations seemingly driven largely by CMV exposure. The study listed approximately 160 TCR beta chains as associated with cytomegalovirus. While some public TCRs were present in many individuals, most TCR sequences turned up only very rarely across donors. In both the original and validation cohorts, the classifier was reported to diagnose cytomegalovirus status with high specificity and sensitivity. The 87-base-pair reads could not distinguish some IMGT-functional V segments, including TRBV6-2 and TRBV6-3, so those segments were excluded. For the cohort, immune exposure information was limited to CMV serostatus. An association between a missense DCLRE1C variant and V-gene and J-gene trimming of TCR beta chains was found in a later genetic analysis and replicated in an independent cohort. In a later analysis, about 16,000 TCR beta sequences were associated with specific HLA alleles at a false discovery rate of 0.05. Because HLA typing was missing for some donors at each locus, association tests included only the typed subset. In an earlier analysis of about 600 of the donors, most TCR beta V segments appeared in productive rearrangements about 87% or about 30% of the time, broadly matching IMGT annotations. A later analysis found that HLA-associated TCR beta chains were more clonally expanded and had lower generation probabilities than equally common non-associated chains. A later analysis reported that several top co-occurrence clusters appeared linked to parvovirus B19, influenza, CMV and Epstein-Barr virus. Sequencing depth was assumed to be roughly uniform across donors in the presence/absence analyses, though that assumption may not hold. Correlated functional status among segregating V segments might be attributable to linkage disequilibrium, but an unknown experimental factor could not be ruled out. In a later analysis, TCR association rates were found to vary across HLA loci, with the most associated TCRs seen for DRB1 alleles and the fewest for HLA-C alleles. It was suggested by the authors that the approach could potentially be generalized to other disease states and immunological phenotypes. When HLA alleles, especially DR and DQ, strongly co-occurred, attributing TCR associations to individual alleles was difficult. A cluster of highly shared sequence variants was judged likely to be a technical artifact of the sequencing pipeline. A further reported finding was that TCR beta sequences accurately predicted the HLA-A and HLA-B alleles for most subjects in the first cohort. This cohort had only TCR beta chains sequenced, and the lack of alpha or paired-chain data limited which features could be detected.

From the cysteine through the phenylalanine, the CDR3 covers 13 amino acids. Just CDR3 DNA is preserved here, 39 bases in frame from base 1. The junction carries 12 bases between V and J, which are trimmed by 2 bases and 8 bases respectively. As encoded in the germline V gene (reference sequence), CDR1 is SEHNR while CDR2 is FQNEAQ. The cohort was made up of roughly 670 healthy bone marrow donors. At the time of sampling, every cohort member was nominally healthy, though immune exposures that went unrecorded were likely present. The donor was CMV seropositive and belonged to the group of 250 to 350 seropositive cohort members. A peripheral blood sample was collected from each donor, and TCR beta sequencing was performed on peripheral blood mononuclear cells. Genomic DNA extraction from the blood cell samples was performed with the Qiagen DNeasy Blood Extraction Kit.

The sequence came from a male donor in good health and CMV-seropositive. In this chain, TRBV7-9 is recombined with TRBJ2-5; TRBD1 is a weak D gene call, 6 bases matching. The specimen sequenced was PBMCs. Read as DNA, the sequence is TGTGCCAGCAGCTTAAAAGGGGGTTTTACCCAGTACTTC. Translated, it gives CASSLKGGFTQYF. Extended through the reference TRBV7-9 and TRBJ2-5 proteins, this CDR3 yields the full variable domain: DTGVSQNPRHKITKRGQNVTFRCDPISEHNRLYWYRQTLGQGPEFLTYFQNEAQLEKSRLLSDRFSAERPKGSFSTLEIQRTEQGDSAMYLCASSLKGGFTQYFGPGTRLLVL.